The entry below describes one TCR beta chain. Other DNA variants within this sample encode the same CDR3. V was cut by 6 bases and J by 4 bases, with 21 bases left in between. Germline lookup yields CDR1 MNHEY and CDR2 SVGEGT. CDR3 length: 16 amino acids. This sample was included in a study of control samples from healthy donors and cancer patients. Libraries were prepared by immunoSEQ multiplex PCR; TCRdb keeps only in-frame clonotypes and omits some of them. The sample includes under 150,000 clones, about 93% of them seen just once. The TCR sequence derives from a man over 45 with head and neck cancer. This chain links TRBV6-2 or TRBV6-3 with TRBJ1-1; possibly TRBD1 for D (6 bases). Sequencing was performed on PBMCs. The CDR3 nucleotides read TGTGCCAGCAGCGACATCAGGGGAAGGGGCTCCACTGAAGCTTTCTTT. This translates into CASSDIRGRGSTEAFF.